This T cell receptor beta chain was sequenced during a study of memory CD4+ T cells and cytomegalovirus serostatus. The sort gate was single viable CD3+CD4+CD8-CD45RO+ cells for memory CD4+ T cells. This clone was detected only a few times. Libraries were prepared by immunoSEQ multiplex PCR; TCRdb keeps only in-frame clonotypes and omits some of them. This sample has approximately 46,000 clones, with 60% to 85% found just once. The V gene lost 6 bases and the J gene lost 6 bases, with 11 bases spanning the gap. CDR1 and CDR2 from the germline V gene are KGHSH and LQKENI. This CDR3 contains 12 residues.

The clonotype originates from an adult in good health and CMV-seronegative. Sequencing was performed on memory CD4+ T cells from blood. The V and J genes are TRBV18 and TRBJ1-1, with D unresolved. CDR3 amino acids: CASSRLGAEAFF. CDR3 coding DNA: TGTGCCAGCTCCCGGTTGGGTGCTGAAGCTTTCTTT.